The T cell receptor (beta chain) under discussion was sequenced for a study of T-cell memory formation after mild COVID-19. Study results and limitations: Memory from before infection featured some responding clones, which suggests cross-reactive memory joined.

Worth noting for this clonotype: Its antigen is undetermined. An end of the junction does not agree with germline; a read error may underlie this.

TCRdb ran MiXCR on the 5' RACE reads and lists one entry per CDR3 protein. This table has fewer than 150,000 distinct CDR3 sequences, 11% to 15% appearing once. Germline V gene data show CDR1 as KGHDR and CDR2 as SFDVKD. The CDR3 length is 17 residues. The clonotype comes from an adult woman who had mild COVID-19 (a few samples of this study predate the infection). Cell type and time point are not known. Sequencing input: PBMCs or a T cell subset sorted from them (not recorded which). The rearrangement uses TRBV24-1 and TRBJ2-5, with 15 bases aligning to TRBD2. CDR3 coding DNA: TGTGCCAACAGTGTTGGGACTAGCGGGAGGCCAGGAGAGACCCAGTACTTC. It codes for CANSVGTSGRPGETQYF.